The subject of this entry is one T cell receptor beta chain. The table came from immunoSEQ multiplex PCR; TCRdb's copy has only in-frame clones and leaves some out. Of around 80,000 clones listed, 60% to 85% are singletons. The CDR3 is 14 residues long. Germline CDR1 SQVTM, CDR2 ANQGSEA. Trimming left V 6 bases short and J 1 base short, with 14 bases between. This sample was taken from a study of radiotherapy plus CTLA-4 blockade in lung cancer. The chain carries TRBV29-1 and TRBJ2-3, with D perhaps matching TRBD1 (5 bases). Sample: peripheral blood, taken from a patient treated with radiotherapy plus ipilimumab. The receptor comes from a human donor with non-small cell lung cancer whose response to radiotherapy plus ipilimumab could not be evaluated. Some clones in this sample may be carry-over from other donors' samples. The CDR3 nucleotides read TGCAGCGTGGCTAGGGGTTTTGGCACAGATACGCAGTATTTT. Its protein product is CSVARGFGTDTQYF.